A selection of T cell receptor beta chains follows, all from one sample in a study of Graves' ophthalmopathy and Graves' hyperthyroidism. TCRdb passed the multiplex PCR reads through MiXCR, listing each CDR3 protein once. The profile covers 400,000 to 450,000 distinct CDR3 sequences, with around 21% appearing a single time and 2.5% to 3.5% taken by the ten largest. Sequenced: peripheral blood. All receptors come from a woman younger than 35 with stable Graves' hyperthyroidism. Each CDR3 is given with its conserved first and last residue. The order of the fields is J gene, clone size, D gene, V gene, CDR3 DNA, CDR3 protein. The D gene is left open where the match is weak. Where a row states a size, it is once, few, many or the class of an expanded clone; other rows omit it.

J gene: TRBJ2-7
clone size: many
D gene: TRBD1
V gene: TRBV25-1
CDR3 DNA: TGTGCCAGCGCCGGGGACAGGGATCCTTACGAGCAGTACTTC
CDR3 protein: CASAGDRDPYEQYF

J gene: TRBJ2-5
clone size: many
D gene: NA
V gene: TRBV30
CDR3 DNA: TGTTCGACCGGGTCCCAAGAGACCCAGTACTTC
CDR3 protein: CSTGSQETQYF

J gene: TRBJ1-2
clone size: once
D gene: TRBD1
V gene: TRBV20-1
CDR3 DNA: TGCAGTGCCAGAAGGACAGGGGTTGAGGGCTACACCTTC
CDR3 protein: CSARRTGVEGYTF

J gene: TRBJ1-1
clone size: many
D gene: TRBD1
V gene: TRBV28
CDR3 DNA: TGTGCCAGCAGGACAGGGTACACTGAAGCTTTCTTT
CDR3 protein: CASRTGYTEAFF

J gene: TRBJ2-5
clone size: few
D gene: NA
V gene: TRBV6-1
CDR3 DNA: TGTGCCAGCAGTGAACTGTTCCAAGAGACCCAGTACTTC
CDR3 protein: CASSELFQETQYF

J gene: TRBJ2-7
clone size: many
D gene: TRBD1
V gene: TRBV11-2
CDR3 DNA: TGTGCCAGCAGCTTAGTCGGTGGCAGGGGGCACAACGAGCAGTACTTC
CDR3 protein: CASSLVGGRGHNEQYF

J gene: TRBJ2-2
clone size: NA
D gene: TRBD1
V gene: TRBV11-1
CDR3 DNA: TGTGCCAGCAGCTCCCCATTGGGACAGGACACCGGGGAGCTGTTTTTT
CDR3 protein: CASSSPLGQDTGELFF

J gene: TRBJ2-5
clone size: few
D gene: NA
V gene: TRBV7-2
CDR3 DNA: TGTGCCAGCAGCTTTGCTACTCGGGAGACCCAGTACTTC
CDR3 protein: CASSFATRETQYF

J gene: TRBJ1-1
clone size: many
D gene: NA
V gene: TRBV2
CDR3 DNA: TGTGCCAGCCGCACCACCTTCATGAACACTGAAGCTTTCTTT
CDR3 protein: CASRTTFMNTEAFF

J gene: TRBJ2-7
clone size: many
D gene: TRBD2
V gene: TRBV28
CDR3 DNA: TGTGCCAGCAGTTTATGGAGCGGGAACTACGAGCAGTACTTC
CDR3 protein: CASSLWSGNYEQYF

J gene: TRBJ1-5
clone size: NA
D gene: NA
V gene: TRBV20-1
CDR3 DNA: TGCAGTCCCTCGACGGTTATCCTAAATCAGCCCCAGCATTTT
CDR3 protein: CSPSTVILNQPQHF

J gene: TRBJ1-2
clone size: many
D gene: NA
V gene: TRBV10-3
CDR3 DNA: TGTGCCATCAGTGACCCGGGGGGCCAGGGGCCCAGATATGGCTACACCTTC
CDR3 protein: CAISDPGGQGPRYGYTF

J gene: TRBJ2-6
clone size: NA
D gene: TRBD1
V gene: TRBV12-3/TRBV12-4
CDR3 DNA: TGTGCCAGCAGTTTGGGGACAGGGATGTTTGGGGCCAACGTCCTGACTTTC
CDR3 protein: CASSLGTGMFGANVLTF

J gene: TRBJ2-7
clone size: few
D gene: NA
V gene: TRBV11-2
CDR3 DNA: TGTGCCAGCAGCTTAGATCTGGGATCCTCGGGCTACGAGCAGTACTTC
CDR3 protein: CASSLDLGSSGYEQYF

J gene: TRBJ2-5
clone size: many
D gene: TRBD1
V gene: TRBV29-1
CDR3 DNA: TGCAGCGTTGACGTATTGGGACAGGGGGCAGAGACCCAGTACTTC
CDR3 protein: CSVDVLGQGAETQYF

J gene: TRBJ2-5
clone size: NA
D gene: NA
V gene: TRBV30
CDR3 DNA: TGTGCCTGGAGCTATCAAGAGACCCAGTACTTC
CDR3 protein: CAWSYQETQYF

J gene: TRBJ1-1
clone size: many
D gene: NA
V gene: TRBV6-1
CDR3 DNA: TGTGCCAGCACTAGCCAGGGTGACACTGAAGCTTTCTTT
CDR3 protein: CASTSQGDTEAFF

J gene: TRBJ2-4
clone size: few
D gene: NA
V gene: TRBV10-3
CDR3 DNA: TGTGCCATCAGTGAAAGGGGAATCGCCAAAAACATTAAGTACTTC
CDR3 protein: CAISERGIAKNIKYF

J gene: TRBJ2-4
clone size: many
D gene: TRBD1
V gene: TRBV4-1
CDR3 DNA: TGCGCCAGCAGCCAACTTACAGGGGGTATTCAGTACTTC
CDR3 protein: CASSQLTGGIQYF

J gene: TRBJ1-2
clone size: many
D gene: TRBD1
V gene: TRBV12-3/TRBV12-4
CDR3 DNA: TGTGCCAGCAGTTCTGGGGACAGCAACTATGGCTACACCTTC
CDR3 protein: CASSSGDSNYGYTF

J gene: TRBJ1-6
clone size: NA
D gene: NA
V gene: TRBV6-1
CDR3 DNA: TGTGCCAGCAGTATGAAGTCGGGTATCGCTTCACCCCTCCACTTT
CDR3 protein: CASSMKSGIASPLHF

J gene: TRBJ2-4
clone size: few
D gene: TRBD1
V gene: TRBV7-2
CDR3 DNA: TGTGCCAGCACCCTCCGGACAGGGGACATTAAGTACTTC
CDR3 protein: CASTLRTGDIKYF

J gene: TRBJ2-7
clone size: many
D gene: NA
V gene: TRBV19
CDR3 DNA: TGTGCCAGTAGTCTTACGGACAGCCTCTACGAGCAGTACTTC
CDR3 protein: CASSLTDSLYEQYF

J gene: TRBJ1-2
clone size: many
D gene: TRBD1
V gene: TRBV15
CDR3 DNA: TGTGCCACCAGCAGAGTCGGGACAGGGGTAGGCTACACCTTC
CDR3 protein: CATSRVGTGVGYTF

J gene: TRBJ1-6
clone size: many
D gene: NA
V gene: TRBV6-5
CDR3 DNA: TGTGCCAGCAGTCCCCTCGGGTCGACAGGCTATAATTCACCCCTCCACTTT
CDR3 protein: CASSPLGSTGYNSPLHF

J gene: TRBJ1-6
clone size: NA
D gene: NA
V gene: TRBV6-1
CDR3 DNA: TGTGCCAGCAGTGATTATAGGGGGGATTCACCCCTCCACTTT
CDR3 protein: CASSDYRGDSPLHF

J gene: TRBJ1-1
clone size: NA
D gene: NA
V gene: TRBV12-3/TRBV12-4
CDR3 DNA: TGTGCCAGCAGTCCGATGCGAGGGGCTGAAGCTTTCTTT
CDR3 protein: CASSPMRGAEAFF

J gene: TRBJ2-7
clone size: NA
D gene: TRBD1
V gene: TRBV6-5
CDR3 DNA: TGTTCCAGCAGTTACAGGACAGGGATCACCTACGAGCACTACTTC
CDR3 protein: CSSSYRTGITYEHYF

J gene: TRBJ2-7
clone size: many
D gene: TRBD2
V gene: TRBV3-1
CDR3 DNA: TGTGCCAGCAGCCGCTTAGCGGGAGAGGCCTACGAGCAGTACTTC
CDR3 protein: CASSRLAGEAYEQYF

J gene: TRBJ2-7
clone size: many
D gene: NA
V gene: TRBV6-5
CDR3 DNA: TGTGCCAGCAGTTACTATAGCTACGAGCAGTACTTC
CDR3 protein: CASSYYSYEQYF

J gene: TRBJ1-6
clone size: many
D gene: NA
V gene: TRBV6-5
CDR3 DNA: TGTGCCAGCAGTTACGAGAGGCGGGGATCCCTCCACTTT
CDR3 protein: CASSYERRGSLHF

J gene: TRBJ1-5
clone size: many
D gene: NA
V gene: TRBV28
CDR3 DNA: TGTGCCAGCCATAGGACGGGTAGCAATCAGCCCCAGCATTTT
CDR3 protein: CASHRTGSNQPQHF

J gene: TRBJ1-2
clone size: many
D gene: NA
V gene: TRBV12-3/TRBV12-4
CDR3 DNA: TGTGCCAGCAGTTTAAATGGGTTGGCAGGATCTTATGGCTACACCTTC
CDR3 protein: CASSLNGLAGSYGYTF

J gene: TRBJ1-1
clone size: once
D gene: NA
V gene: TRBV13
CDR3 DNA: TGTGCCAGCAGCCCCCCGTTTTCGGACCTGAACACTGAAGCTTTCTTT
CDR3 protein: CASSPPFSDLNTEAFF

J gene: TRBJ2-4
clone size: NA
D gene: TRBD2
V gene: TRBV28
CDR3 DNA: TGTGCCAGCAGTTTACAGGGAGGGAGCATTAAGTACTTC
CDR3 protein: CASSLQGGSIKYF

J gene: TRBJ2-4
clone size: many
D gene: NA
V gene: TRBV27
CDR3 DNA: TGTGCCAGCAGTTTTTATAGCAGCTCCAAAAACATTCAGTACTTC
CDR3 protein: CASSFYSSSKNIQYF

J gene: TRBJ1-2
clone size: many
D gene: NA
V gene: TRBV12-3/TRBV12-4
CDR3 DNA: TGTGCCAGCAGTCCGGACCGACCCTATGGCTACACCTTC
CDR3 protein: CASSPDRPYGYTF

J gene: TRBJ1-5
clone size: few
D gene: NA
V gene: TRBV2
CDR3 DNA: TGTGCCAGCAGCGAACAGGGATGGAGGCAGCCCCAGCATTTT
CDR3 protein: CASSEQGWRQPQHF

J gene: TRBJ2-2
clone size: NA
D gene: NA
V gene: TRBV19
CDR3 DNA: TGTGCCAGTAGTATATCAGGGACCGGGGAGCTGTTTTTT
CDR3 protein: CASSISGTGELFF

J gene: TRBJ1-1
clone size: few
D gene: NA
V gene: TRBV6-4
CDR3 DNA: TGTGCCAGCAGGACGCGCGGGGGCGGGACTGAAGCTTTCTTT
CDR3 protein: CASRTRGGGTEAFF

J gene: TRBJ2-7
clone size: many
D gene: TRBD2
V gene: TRBV7-8
CDR3 DNA: TGTGCCAGCAGCTTAGTAGCGGGAGATCGGAACGAGCAGTACTTC
CDR3 protein: CASSLVAGDRNEQYF

J gene: TRBJ2-5
clone size: many
D gene: TRBD1
V gene: TRBV24-1
CDR3 DNA: TGTGCCACCAGTGCCCTACCGGACACAGGGGGCCGCCAAGAGACCCAGTACTTC
CDR3 protein: CATSALPDTGGRQETQYF

J gene: TRBJ2-2
clone size: NA
D gene: NA
V gene: TRBV20-1
CDR3 DNA: TGCAGTGCTCCCTGGGCCGGGGAGCTGTTTTTT
CDR3 protein: CSAPWAGELFF

J gene: TRBJ2-7
clone size: many
D gene: TRBD1
V gene: TRBV29-1
CDR3 DNA: TGCAGCGTCGCTAGGGACAGCAATTCCTACGAGCAGTACTTC
CDR3 protein: CSVARDSNSYEQYF

J gene: TRBJ2-1
clone size: NA
D gene: NA
V gene: TRBV2
CDR3 DNA: TGTGCCAGCAGTGAGTCCCCTAGCCGATACGTACAGAATGAGCAGTTCTTC
CDR3 protein: CASSESPSRYVQNEQFF

J gene: TRBJ1-1
clone size: few
D gene: NA
V gene: TRBV4-2
CDR3 DNA: TGTGCCAGCAGCCAAGTACGAGGGTTTGACACTGAAGCTTTCTTT
CDR3 protein: CASSQVRGFDTEAFF

J gene: TRBJ1-2
clone size: few
D gene: TRBD1
V gene: TRBV2
CDR3 DNA: TGTGCCAGCAGTCCGACAGGGGATCAAGGTGGCTACACCTTC
CDR3 protein: CASSPTGDQGGYTF

J gene: TRBJ1-3
clone size: many
D gene: NA
V gene: TRBV12-3/TRBV12-4
CDR3 DNA: TGTGCCAGCAGTCAAAGTTCGGGTGTAGACGGCTCTGGAAACACCATATATTTT
CDR3 protein: CASSQSSGVDGSGNTIYF

J gene: TRBJ2-5
clone size: NA
D gene: TRBD2
V gene: TRBV10-3
CDR3 DNA: TGTGCCATCAGTGCTTCAAGCGGGAGGGCCCAGGGAGAGACCCAGTACTTC
CDR3 protein: CAISASSGRAQGETQYF

J gene: TRBJ1-6
clone size: many
D gene: NA
V gene: TRBV6-5
CDR3 DNA: TGTGCCAGCAGTTACTCAAGACCCCGGGGCTCCTATAATTCACCCCTCCACTTT
CDR3 protein: CASSYSRPRGSYNSPLHF

J gene: TRBJ1-2
clone size: NA
D gene: NA
V gene: TRBV20-1
CDR3 DNA: TGCAGTGCCCCTTCTGTTGATTTTGAGGACTATGGCTACACCTTC
CDR3 protein: CSAPSVDFEDYGYTF

J gene: TRBJ1-2
clone size: many
D gene: NA
V gene: TRBV12-3/TRBV12-4
CDR3 DNA: TGTGCCAGCAGCCTTAACAGCTATGGCTACACCTTC
CDR3 protein: CASSLNSYGYTF

J gene: TRBJ2-7
clone size: NA
D gene: NA
V gene: TRBV5-1
CDR3 DNA: TGCGCCAGCAGCTTGGCCCCAGGGAATCGGGAGCAGTACTTC
CDR3 protein: CASSLAPGNREQYF

J gene: TRBJ2-7
clone size: many
D gene: TRBD2
V gene: TRBV18
CDR3 DNA: TGTGCCAGCTCACCAAGCAGCGGGAGAGGCGAGCAGTACTTC
CDR3 protein: CASSPSSGRGEQYF